The 32 T cell receptor beta chains in this list originate from one sample, sequenced in a study of T-cell reconstitution after alpha-beta-depleted transplantation in children. The TCRbeta library was prepared with unique molecular identifiers. MiXCR, run by TCRdb on the PCR reads, gives a single entry per CDR3 protein. The top ten hold 35% to 40% of the sample, which has 15,000 to 20,000 distinct CDR3 sequences, about 7.7% seen once. This sample comprised PBMCs, mostly from graft donor cells, obtained 60 days after TCRalphabeta/CD19-depleted stem cell transplant. These receptors were collected from a boy less than two years old who had a stem cell transplant for Wiskott-Aldrich syndrome, so the T cells may come from the graft donor.

To note about this clonotype: A much larger clonotype is one base distant, so this may be a read error. This chain connects TRBV7-9 to TRBJ2-7; D might be TRBD2 (6 bases). Germline-derived CDR1 and CDR2 are SEHNR and FQNEAQ (reference sequence). The CDR3 has 14 residues. CDR3 in amino acids: CASSGTYYSYELYF. CDR3 bases: TGTGCCAGCAGCGGGACTTACTACTCCTACGAGCTGTACTTC.

This clonotype was seen a few times. J is TRBJ1-2 and V is TRBV7-2, with D possibly being TRBD1 (6 bases). The V gene lost 5 bases and the J gene lost 4 bases, with 14 bases spanning the gap. The CDR3 covers 14 residues. Per the germline V gene, CDR1 is SGHTA and CDR2 is FQGNSA. CDR3 sequence (DNA): TGTGCCAGCAGCCGATGGGGAGGGGGCTATGGCTACACCTTC. Its translation: CASSRWGGGYGYTF.

This clonotype has at least ten counts. The chain has TRBV5-1 and TRBJ2-3; 10 positions agree with TRBD2. Looked up from germline, CDR1 is SGHRS and CDR2 is YFSETQ. The V and J ends lost 2 bases and 0 bases, in that order; junction bases with no gene match: 3. The CDR3 contains 16 residues. The CDR3 region has the DNA TGCGCCAGCAGCTTTGATAGCGGGGGGAGCACAGATACGCAGTATTTT. As protein: CASSFDSGGSTDTQYF.

This chain links TRBV2 with TRBJ2-1; a weak D match, TRBD2 (6 bases). V was cut by 7 bases and J by 6 bases, with 13 bases left in between. The CDR3 has 13 residues. Germline-derived CDR1 and CDR2 are SNHLY and FYNNEI. The CDR3 coding sequence is TGTGCCAGCATTGGCGGGGTGGGCAATGAGCAGTTCTTC. This encodes CASIGGVGNEQFF.

This clonotype occurred many times. Relative to the germline gene, one junction end is altered; a read error may explain this. This chain connects TRBV12-3 or TRBV12-4 to TRBJ2-2; D is unresolved. There are 13 residues in the CDR3. CDR3: CASKKANTGELFF. The CDR3 nucleotides read TGTGCAAGCAAAAAAGCGAACACCGGGGAGCTGTTTTTT.

This clonotype was seen more than once but under ten times. This rearrangement joins TRBV7-2 to TRBJ2-5; 12 positions agree with TRBD2. CDR3 length: 17 amino acids. J lost 7 bases, V lost 2 bases, and 11 bases had no gene match. CDR1 is SGHTA and CDR2 is FQGNSA in the germline V gene. The CDR3 spells CASSLNRLAGGPVTQYF. The CDR3 nucleotides read TGTGCCAGCAGCTTAAACAGGCTAGCGGGAGGGCCGGTGACCCAGTACTTC.

In this sample, this clonotype turned up many times. The rearrangement uses TRBV20-1 and TRBJ2-1; 12 bases match TRBD2. Germline-derived CDR1 and CDR2 are DFQATT and SNEGSKA (reference sequence). Germline trimming cut 5 bases from V and 3 bases from J; bases unmatched to any gene: 5. This CDR3 comprises 15 residues. The DNA for the CDR3 is TGCAGTGCTCGCCCGACTAGCGGGAGCTACAATGAGCAGTTCTTC. Translation gives CSARPTSGSYNEQFF.

This clonotype appeared many times. This chain joins TRBV13 and TRBJ2-1; perhaps TRBD2 as D (5 bases). There are 15 residues in the CDR3. Germline V lookup: CDR1 PRHDT, CDR2 FYEKMQ (reference sequence). Trimming stripped 4 bases from V and 5 bases from J, with 15 bases between. This chain's CDR3 is CASSSSLRGDNEQFF. The CDR3 region has the DNA TGTGCCAGCAGCTCCTCTCTTCGGGGAGACAATGAGCAGTTCTTC.

Concerning this clonotype itself: One base away lies a much larger clone, so this may be a sequencing read error. The chain uses TRBV19 and TRBJ2-2; 11 nucleotides match TRBD1. This CDR3 has 14 residues. Germline V gene data show CDR1 as LNHDA and CDR2 as SQIVND (reference sequence). The CDR3 DNA reads as TGTGCCAGTTGGGACAGGGGGAACACCGAGGAGCTGTTTTTT. Its translation is CASWDRGNTEELFF. The full variable domain, in which reference TRBV19 and TRBJ2-2 provide the parts outside the CDR3, is DGGITQSPKYLFRKEGQNVTLSCEQNLNHDAMYWYRQDPGQGLRLIYYSQIVNDFQKGDIAEGYSVSREKKESFPLTVTSAQKNPTAFYLCASWDRGNTEELFFGEGSRLTVL.

This clonotype was seen a handful of times. The CDR3 sequence is CSASPLTGGYGYTF. The CDR3 DNA reads TGCAGTGCTAGTCCCTTAACAGGGGGCTATGGCTACACCTTC. V gene TRBV20-1 combines with J gene TRBJ1-2; TRBD1 agrees at 8 bases. CDR1 is DFQATT and CDR2 is SNEGSKA in the germline V gene (reference sequence). The CDR3 length is 14 residues. V dropped 3 bases and J dropped 4; count of bases not matched to a gene: 7.

This clonotype was detected a few times. The chain is built from TRBV7-9 and TRBJ2-7, with D unresolved. The CDR3 is 12 amino acids. Trimming took off 1 base at V and 6 bases at J, with 7 bases between the two ends. Germline values: CDR1 SEHNR, CDR2 FQNEAQ (reference sequence). The CDR3 DNA is TGTGCCAGCAGCTTAGAACTGACCGAGCAGTACTTC. It specifies CASSLELTEQYF.

In this sample, this clonotype turned up many times. The rearrangement joins TRBV5-1 to TRBJ2-1; possibly TRBD2 for D (6 bases). CDR1 and CDR2 from the germline V gene are SGHRS and YFSETQ. Trimming took off 4 bases at V and 3 bases at J, with 14 bases between the two ends. The CDR3 has 15 amino acids. The CDR3 region has the DNA TGCGCCAGCAGCCCTCTAGCGAGAATCTACAATGAGCAGTTCTTC. Amino acids: CASSPLARIYNEQFF.

This clonotype is medium-sized within its sample. The rearrangement joins TRBV18 to TRBJ2-3; D remains unclear. CDR3 size: 14 residues. V was cut by 1 base and J by 0 bases, with 5 bases left in between. Germline assignment: CDR1 KGHSH and CDR2 LQKENI. CDR3 residues: CASSPRPSTDTQYF. CDR3 DNA sequence: TGTGCCAGCTCACCACGACCCAGCACAGATACGCAGTATTTT.

This clonotype came up a few times. This chain connects TRBV28 to TRBJ2-1; D remains unclear. Germline-derived CDR1 and CDR2 are MDHEN and SYDVKM. The V gene lost 6 bases and the J gene lost 1 base, with 13 bases spanning the gap. The CDR3 loop spans 15 amino acids. The DNA for the CDR3 is TGTGCCAGCAGCCTCGCGATGAGGTCCTACAATGAGCAGTTCTTC. Encoded protein: CASSLAMRSYNEQFF.

This clonotype was detected only once. The chain combines TRBV18 with TRBJ1-6; TRBD1 might be the D (5 bases). The ends were cut back, 3 bases at V and 8 bases at J, with 14 bases in the middle. The CDR3 is 15 residues long. CDR1 is KGHSH, CDR2 LQKENI, per germline. The CDR3 sequence is CASSPSGREDSPLHF. The DNA of the CDR3 is TGTGCCAGCTCACCTAGTGGCAGGGAGGATTCACCCCTCCACTTT.

This clonotype was seen a handful of times. A much larger clone differs by one base, so this may be a read error. The rearrangement joins TRBV5-1 to TRBJ2-7; D possibly corresponds to TRBD2 (6 bases). This CDR3 has 16 residues. CDR1 is SGHRS, CDR2 YFSETQ, per germline. CDR3 DNA: TGCGCCAGCAGCCCCCATACATTCGGGAGCTCCTACGATCAGTACTTC. Translating it yields CASSPHTFGSSYDQYF.

With respect to this clonotype: Relative to the germline gene, one junction end is altered; a read error may explain this. The gene calls are TRBV29-1 and TRBJ1-2, with D maybe TRBD1 (5 bases). Germline V gene lookup returns CDR1 SQVTM and CDR2 ANQGSEA. This CDR3 is 14 amino acids long. DNA of the CDR3: TGCAGCGTTGAACATGGCGCAGGGATGGGTGGCTGCACCTTC. This gives the protein CSVEHGAGMGGCTF.

This clonotype has a count of ten or more. The rearrangement links TRBV7-9 to TRBJ2-7, with TRBD2 matching over 8 bases. Germline V gene sequence: CDR1 SEHNR, CDR2 FQNEAQ (reference sequence). The CDR3 extends over 15 amino acids. V dropped 8 bases and J dropped 6; count of bases not matched to a gene: 15. Here the CDR3 reads CASSTAGGPSREQYF. CDR3 bases: TGTGCCAGCTCGACGGCGGGGGGACCCTCCCGCGAGCAGTACTTC.

This clonotype was seen ten or more times. For the CDR3, the DNA is TGTGCCAGCTCACCAGGGTTAGAGACCCAGTACTTC. Its translation is CASSPGLETQYF. The chain couples TRBV18 to TRBJ2-5; D uncertain. Germline-derived CDR1 and CDR2 are KGHSH and LQKENI. The CDR3 consists of 12 residues. Trimming removed 2 bases at V and 4 bases at J, with 5 bases between.

This clonotype was recorded only once. A much bigger clone sits one base away, suggesting this may be a read error. The chain combines TRBV18 with TRBJ2-1; D ambiguous. This CDR3 is built from 15 residues. V was cut by 5 bases and J by 2 bases, with 13 bases left in between. CDR1 and CDR2 (germline): KGHSH, LQKENI. In DNA form, the CDR3 reads TGTGCCAGCTCATCATACTCTAGAGCCTACAATGAGCAGTTCTTC. Its translation is CASSSYSRAYNEQFF.

This clonotype was picked up many times. The V gene is TRBV6-5, the J gene TRBJ2-2; 7 nucleotides line up with TRBD1. J was trimmed by 5 bases and V by 0 bases; bases with no gene match: 6. Germline CDR1 reads MNHEY; CDR2 reads SVGAGI. The CDR3 is 16 amino acids. CDR3 loop: CASSYSINRGTGELFF. The CDR3 DNA sequence: TGTGCCAGCAGTTACTCGATAAACAGGGGAACCGGGGAGCTGTTTTTT.

This clonotype showed up many times. The CDR3 loop reads CASSQEEWCGRDNEQFF. Here the CDR3 DNA reads TGCGCCAGCAGCCAAGAGGAATGGTGCGGTAGGGACAATGAGCAGTTCTTC. The chain uses TRBV4-1 and TRBJ2-1; D gene ambiguous. V was clipped by 0 bases and J by 5 bases, with 17 bases between them. The V gene's germline CDR1 is MGHRA and CDR2 YSYEKL. This CDR3 has 17 residues.

This clonotype was recorded a few times. The CDR3 DNA follows: TGTGCCAGCAGCCAAACCACAGGGCAGAATTCACCCCTCCACTTT. Translation gives CASSQTTGQNSPLHF. This rearrangement joins TRBV4-2 to TRBJ1-6; D might be TRBD1 (6 bases). Germline V gives CDR1 LGHNA, CDR2 YNFKEQ. Trimming left V 2 bases short and J 7 bases short, with 12 bases between. The CDR3 contains 15 residues.

In this sample, this clonotype turned up many times. The J gene is TRBJ2-2, the V gene TRBV5-1; D is unresolved. The CDR3 is 16 residues long. Trimming pared 4 bases from V and 0 bases from J, leaving 13 bases between. Germline V lookup: CDR1 SGHRS, CDR2 YFSETQ. The CDR3 is CASSGLGDANTGELFF. CDR3 bases: TGCGCCAGCAGCGGGCTAGGCGACGCGAACACCGGGGAGCTGTTTTTT.

This clonotype is termed medium-sized (0.01 to 0.1%). The chain has TRBV18 and TRBJ1-2, with D unclear. V was pared by 5 bases and J by 2 bases, with 6 bases between. Germline values: CDR1 KGHSH, CDR2 LQKENI. The CDR3 sequence is 12 residues long. The CDR3: CASSALNYGYTF. DNA of the CDR3: TGTGCCAGCTCAGCCCTAAACTATGGCTACACCTTC.

There are many counts of this clonotype. This sequence joins TRBV4-3 and TRBJ1-1; 7 bases map to TRBD1. The CDR3 totals 15 residues. CDR1 is LGHNA and CDR2 is YSLEER in the germline V gene. V was clipped by 0 bases and J by 5 bases; unmatched bases: 6. Here the CDR3 reads CASSQDGRGGTEAFF. CDR3 in DNA: TGCGCCAGCAGCCAAGATGGCAGGGGGGGAACTGAAGCTTTCTTT.

In this sample, this clonotype is medium-sized. The V gene is TRBV6-6, the J gene TRBJ2-1; possibly TRBD1 for D (5 bases). The CDR3 is 16 residues long. The germline gives CDR1 MNHNY, CDR2 SVGAGI (reference sequence). V lost 6 bases and J 1 base, leaving 16 bases between the germline ends. DNA for the CDR3: TGTGCCAGCAGCATACAGGCGACTCTATCCTACAATGAGCAGTTCTTC. Its protein product is CASSIQATLSYNEQFF.

At least ten counts were recorded for this clonotype. V is TRBV5-1 and J is TRBJ2-1, with 11 bases lining up with TRBD2. The length of the CDR3 is 16 residues. CDR1 is SGHRS, CDR2 YFSETQ, per germline. V was pared by 1 base and J by 3 bases, with 3 bases of the junction left unmatched. In nucleotides, the CDR3 is TGCGCCAGCAGCTTGTTAGCGGGAGGGGGCTACAATGAGCAGTTCTTC. This encodes CASSLLAGGGYNEQFF.

Ten or more counts support this clonotype. The chain combines TRBV12-3 or TRBV12-4 with TRBJ2-1; no clear D. CDR3 length equals 14 residues. Trimming took off 5 bases at V and 10 bases at J, with 18 bases between the two ends. In DNA form, the CDR3 reads TGTGCCAGCAGTCTCAGCCATCCCTACCGGGAGCAGTTCTTC. This translates into CASSLSHPYREQFF.

This clonotype was detected ten times or more. The chain uses TRBV28 and TRBJ1-1, with D tentatively TRBD1 (5 bases). Germline CDR1 MDHEN, CDR2 SYDVKM. V lost 3 bases, J lost 2 bases, and 13 bases lay in between. This CDR3 region has 15 residues. The CDR3 nucleotides are TGTGCCAGCAGTTTGGTGAAGGGGCTAAACACTGAAGCTTTCTTT. It translates to CASSLVKGLNTEAFF.

The chain joins TRBV18 to TRBJ2-3, with TRBD2 matching over 8 bases. The CDR3 loop spans 15 amino acids. V dropped 6 bases and J dropped 7; count of bases not matched to a gene: 12. The germline V gene encodes CDR1 KGHSH and CDR2 LQKENI. The CDR3 coding sequence is TGTGCCAGCTCTCGGACTAGCCAAGTAGTGTATACGCAGTATTTT. Translated, it gives CASSRTSQVVYTQYF.

The chain joins TRBV5-1 to TRBJ2-3; no firm D call. The CDR3 covers 14 residues. Germline V gene sequence: CDR1 SGHRS, CDR2 YFSETQ. Trimming removed 0 bases at V and 1 base at J, with 6 bases between. The CDR3 DNA is TGCGCCAGCAGCTTGGCCTCTGGCACAGATACGCAGTATTTT. Its protein product is CASSLASGTDTQYF.